The T cell receptor beta chain described here comes from a study of glioma-infiltrating T cells after dendritic cell vaccination. Study details: Monocyte-derived dendritic cells, cultured seven days with IL-4 and GM-CSF, were pulsed with autologous tumor lysate.

Whole-study findings and limits: No direct clonality-survival link was found; a diverse polyclonal response may matter.

Selection required adequate fresh-frozen tumor tissue plus more than two years' survival data. The V gene's germline CDR1 is LNHDA and CDR2 SQIVND (reference sequence). This CDR3 is 16 amino acids long. Losses at the gene ends were 4 bases for V and 1 base for J; bases not matched to a gene: 9. TCRB CDR3 was amplified from 2 ug genomic DNA or less. TCRdb keeps only in-frame clones here, not all; method: immunoSEQ multiplex PCR. Among approximately 82,000 clones listed, around 90% were seen once. Points on this clone: Antigen: not known.

The sequence was collected from a human donor with glioblastoma. The chain carries TRBV19 and TRBJ1-2, with TRBD1 matching 7 bases. The starting material was blood, obtained before dendritic cell vaccination. The CDR3 reads CASSTNPGQLNYGYTF. CDR3 bases: TGTGCCAGTAGTACGAATCCGGGACAGCTTAACTATGGCTACACCTTC.